Following are 29 T cell receptor beta chains from one sample sequenced in a study of blood T cell repertoires in COVID-19 (dated by TCRdb to the early 2020s). Libraries were constructed by the immunoSEQ multiplex PCR assay. The table was pulled from immuneACCESS by TCRdb, which kept in-frame rearrangements only. Such tables lose some clones; where checked, under half of the loss comes from unresolved V genes, and the rest has no known cause. This sample comprises roughly 180,000 clones, 70% to 80% of them detected only once. Roughly an eighth of the sample is taken by the ten largest. Sequenced input: PBMCs or T cells enriched from blood (not recorded which). All receptors come from a man aged 55 to 70 who had been exposed to COVID-19.

This clone has ten or more counts. The rearrangement uses TRBV5-6 and TRBJ1-2; 7 nucleotides line up with TRBD1. The CDR3 runs to 12 residues. CDR1 is SGHDT, CDR2 YYEEEE, per germline. J gave up 8 bases and V 6 bases, and 7 bases lay outside the gene matches. The CDR3 nucleotides read TGTGCCAGCACCTATGACAGGGAAGGCTACACCTTC. Its protein is CASTYDREGYTF.

The chain recombines TRBV27 with TRBJ1-4; 10 bases fit TRBD1. The junction had 2 bases not matched to a gene; V was cut back by 2 bases and J by 5 bases. Germline V gene sequence: CDR1 MNHEY, CDR2 SMNVEV (reference sequence). This CDR3 has 15 amino acids. The CDR3 nucleotides read TGTGCCAGCAGTTTAATGGGACAGGGGAATGAAAAACTGTTTTTT. It yields the protein CASSLMGQGNEKLFF.

The chain combines TRBV19 with TRBJ1-1, with 8 bases that match TRBD1. V shed 5 bases and J 1 base; nucleotides not matched to a gene: 9. This CDR3 region has 16 residues. Germline assignment: CDR1 LNHDA and CDR2 SQIVND (reference sequence). The CDR3 DNA reads as TGTGCCAGTAGTCCGAGGACAGGGTCGGGGAACACTGAAGCTTTCTTT. Translating gives CASSPRTGSGNTEAFF.

CDR3 DNA: TGTGCCAGCAGTTTAACTAGCGGCTACGAGCAGTACTTC. It is translated as CASSLTSGYEQYF. This chain links TRBV27 with TRBJ2-7; 8 nucleotides line up with TRBD2. CDR3 length: 13 amino acids. Germline CDR1 reads MNHEY; CDR2 reads SMNVEV (reference sequence). With V trimmed by 2 bases and J by 3 bases, 0 bases remained unmatched.

J is TRBJ1-1 and V is TRBV11-3; D ambiguous. Trimming removed 2 bases from V and 4 bases from J, with 8 bases in between. CDR1 and CDR2 from the germline V gene are SGHNT and YENEEA. The CDR3 sequence is 13 residues long. As DNA, the CDR3 is TGTGCCAGCAGCTTATTAACAGCCACTGAAGCTTTCTTT. Translated: CASSLLTATEAFF.

The chain links TRBV5-1 to TRBJ2-1; 8 bases are a match to TRBD1. V shed 0 bases, J shed 6 bases, and the junction held 2 bases outside the gene matches. This CDR3 contains 14 residues. Germline loops: CDR1 SGHRS, CDR2 YFSETQ. This chain's CDR3 is CASSLAGGSNEQFF. The CDR3 DNA reads as TGCGCCAGCAGCTTGGCAGGGGGCAGCAATGAGCAGTTCTTC.

The chain is built from TRBV27 and TRBJ2-1; possibly TRBD2 for D (6 bases). Germline V lookup: CDR1 MNHEY, CDR2 SMNVEV (reference sequence). The V end lost 4 bases, the J end lost 6 bases, and 10 bases lay between the germline ends. This CDR3 is built from 13 residues. The CDR3 nucleotides are TGTGCCAGCAGTTATCGGGAGCTCAATGAGCAGTTCTTC. Amino acids: CASSYRELNEQFF.

The chain has TRBV19 and TRBJ1-4; D is perhaps TRBD1 (6 bases). CDR3 size: 11 residues. Trimming removed 7 bases at V and 11 bases at J, with 11 bases between. CDR1 LNHDA and CDR2 SQIVND come from the germline V gene (reference sequence). The CDR3 DNA reads TGTGCCAGTAAGACGGGGGGCAAACTGTTTTTT. Protein sequence: CASKTGGKLFF.

The chain uses TRBV5-1 and TRBJ2-1; D gene uncertain. This CDR3 spans 15 amino acids. V gave up 4 bases and J gave up 5 bases, with 16 bases separating them. Germline CDR1 SGHRS, CDR2 YFSETQ. CDR3 sequence (DNA): TGCGCCAGCAGCCCAGCACTAAAACAAGACAATGAGCAGTTCTTC. Amino acid sequence: CASSPALKQDNEQFF.

This chain connects TRBV5-1 to TRBJ2-7, with 8 nucleotides matching TRBD2. Germline-derived CDR1 and CDR2 are SGHRS and YFSETQ. J lost 3 bases, V lost 5 bases, and 10 bases had no gene match. This CDR3 has 15 amino acids. The CDR3, as DNA: TGCGCCAGCAGGTTAAGCGGGAGTAAGAGCTACGAGCAGTACTTC. Protein sequence: CASRLSGSKSYEQYF. The full variable domain, completed using reference TRBV5-1 and TRBJ2-7, is KAGVTQTPRYLIKTRGQQVTLSCSPISGHRSVSWYQQTPGQGLQFLFEYFSETQRNKGNFPGRFSGRQFSNSRSEMNVSTLELGDSALYLCASRLSGSKSYEQYFGPGTRLTVT.

This clone was recorded a few times. The J gene is TRBJ2-1, the V gene TRBV4-1, with 8 positions matching TRBD1. CDR1 MGHRA and CDR2 YSYEKL come from the germline V gene. The ends lost 4 bases at V and 6 bases at J; junction bases unmatched: 2. This CDR3 has 13 residues. In nucleotides, the CDR3 is TGCGCCAGCAGCCCTGGACAGGGCAATGAGCAGTTCTTC. Translation gives CASSPGQGNEQFF.

The sample holds a few counts of this clone. This chain joins TRBV9 and TRBJ1-1, with 9 bases that match TRBD1. Germline CDR1 SGDLS, CDR2 YYNGEE. The CDR3 extends over 13 amino acids. The V gene end was trimmed by 3 bases and the J gene end by 5 bases; junction bases not matched to a gene: 2. The CDR3 reads CASSGTGVTEAFF. Written as DNA, the CDR3 is TGTGCCAGCAGCGGGACAGGGGTGACTGAAGCTTTCTTT.

This clone turned up a few times. The genes are TRBV14 and TRBJ1-1; 7 nucleotides align to TRBD1. Germline CDR1 and CDR2: SGHDN and FVKESK. Losses at the gene ends were 0 bases for V and 4 bases for J; bases not matched to a gene: 8. The CDR3 runs to 16 residues. In nucleotides, the CDR3 is TGTGCCAGCAGCCAAGAAGGAGACAGGGCAGCCACTGAAGCTTTCTTT. Amino acid sequence: CASSQEGDRAATEAFF.

The CDR3 sequence: CASSLALQGEKLFF. The CDR3, as DNA: TGTGCCAGCAGCTTAGCGCTACAGGGTGAGAAACTGTTTTTT. The chain uses TRBV7-2 and TRBJ1-4; D is possibly TRBD1 (6 bases). V lost 0 bases and J lost 11, with 13 bases in between. The germline V gene encodes CDR1 SGHTA and CDR2 FQGNSA. The CDR3 is 14 residues long.

This clone was seen a handful of times. The rearrangement uses TRBV11-3 and TRBJ2-7; possibly TRBD1 for D (5 bases). CDR3 length: 12 amino acids. CDR1 and CDR2 from the germline V gene are SGHNT and YENEEA. V was pared by 0 bases and J by 6 bases, with 6 bases between. CDR3 region: CASSLEGLEQYF. As DNA, the CDR3 is TGTGCCAGCAGCTTAGAGGGGCTCGAGCAGTACTTC.

This rearrangement joins TRBV11-3 to TRBJ1-4, with a tentative D call TRBD1 (5 bases). The CDR3 runs to 15 residues. Trimming removed 2 bases at V and 7 bases at J, with 14 bases between. Germline CDR1 is SGHNT and CDR2 is YENEEA. The CDR3 DNA is TGTGCCAGCAGCTTAAGATTGGGCGGGGGTGAAAAACTGTTTTTT. Translating it yields CASSLRLGGGEKLFF. Full variable domain (outside the CDR3, taken from reference TRBV11-3 and TRBJ1-4): EAGVVQSPRYKIIEKKQPVAFWCNPISGHNTLYWYLQNLGQGPELLIRYENEEAVDDSQLPKDRFSAERLKGVDSTLKIQPAELGDSAVYLCASSLRLGGGEKLFFGSGTQLSVL.

In this sample, this clone turned up a few times. The chain links TRBV18 to TRBJ2-5; D is possibly TRBD1 (5 bases). V lost 0 bases and J lost 5, with 10 bases in between. Germline CDR1 KGHSH, CDR2 LQKENI. This CDR3 comprises 14 residues. The CDR3 sequence is CASSPPGRVETQYF. CDR3 bases: TGTGCCAGCTCACCACCGGGCAGGGTGGAGACCCAGTACTTC. Supplemented by reference TRBV18 and TRBJ2-5, the full variable domain reads NAGVMQNPRHLVRRRGQEARLRCSPMKGHSHVYWYRQLPEEGLKFMVYLQKENIIDESGMPKERFSAEFPKEGPSILRIQQVVRGDSAAYFCASSPPGRVETQYFGPGTRLLVL.

The rearrangement links TRBV10-2 to TRBJ2-1; 10 nucleotides agree with TRBD2. Per germline, CDR1 WSHSY and CDR2 SAAADI. V trimming: 6 bases; J trimming: 8 bases; junction bases outside the gene matches: 10. The CDR3 has 15 residues. The CDR3 spells CASSSPSGRVDEQFF. The CDR3 DNA is TGCGCCAGCAGCTCGCCTAGCGGGAGAGTCGATGAGCAGTTCTTC.

This chain links TRBV9 with TRBJ1-2, with no clear D. Trimming left V 4 bases short and J 0 bases short, with 10 bases between. CDR1 is SGDLS and CDR2 is YYNGEE in the germline V gene. The CDR3 consists of 14 residues. The CDR3 loop reads CASSSLTTNYGYTF. The CDR3, as DNA: TGTGCCAGCAGCTCCTTGACAACTAACTATGGCTACACCTTC.

The chain joins TRBV19 to TRBJ1-1; D call uncertain. Germline values: CDR1 LNHDA, CDR2 SQIVND (reference sequence). The CDR3 is made up of 12 amino acids. Trimming took 6 bases from V and 3 from J, leaving 8 bases between them. This chain's CDR3 is CASRNSYTEAFF. The CDR3 nucleotides are TGTGCCAGTAGAAACTCATACACTGAAGCTTTCTTT.

The chain carries TRBV7-9 and TRBJ1-4; possible D gene TRBD1, 5 bases. Germline assignment: CDR1 SEHNR and CDR2 FQNEAQ (reference sequence). The CDR3 loop spans 15 amino acids. V was cut by 1 base and J by 8 bases, with 14 bases left in between. The CDR3 coding sequence is TGTGCCAGCAGCTTAGGTTCACAGGTTGGAGAAAAACTGTTTTTT. As protein: CASSLGSQVGEKLFF.

The chain combines TRBV12-5 with TRBJ2-1; 14 nucleotides line up with TRBD2. This CDR3 has 17 amino acids. The V segment lost 5 bases and the J segment 9 bases; nucleotides outside the gene matches: 12. Germline V lookup: CDR1 LGHNT, CDR2 FRNRAP. DNA of the CDR3: TGTGCTAGTGGTCCCCGGGGACTAGCGGGAGTAGTGGGTGAGCAGTTCTTC. Its protein is CASGPRGLAGVVGEQFF.

The rearrangement links TRBV14 to TRBJ2-5; TRBD2 might be the D (5 bases). Germline loops: CDR1 SGHDN, CDR2 FVKESK. This CDR3 has 15 amino acids. Trimming stripped 0 bases from V and 4 bases from J, with 12 bases between. The CDR3 reads CASSQEFGLGETQYF. CDR3 DNA: TGTGCCAGCAGCCAAGAATTCGGACTCGGAGAGACCCAGTACTTC.

The V and J genes are TRBV7-9 and TRBJ1-4; 9 nucleotides agree with TRBD1. Germline V gives CDR1 SEHNR, CDR2 FQNEAQ (reference sequence). After removal of 5 bases from V and 7 bases from J, the junction contained 5 bases not matched to a gene. The CDR3 is 14 amino acids. CDR3 coding DNA: TGTGCCAGCAGCCCTGGGACAGGGAGTGAAAAACTGTTTTTT. Protein sequence: CASSPGTGSEKLFF.

This rearrangement joins TRBV6-5 to TRBJ2-7; D is perhaps TRBD1 (5 bases). The CDR3 runs to 11 residues. The V end was cut by 10 bases, the J end by 6 bases, with 13 bases between. CDR1 and CDR2 (germline): MNHEY, SVGAGI. CDR3 amino acids: CATQKGVEQYF. As DNA, the CDR3 is TGTGCCACTCAAAAAGGGGTCGAGCAGTACTTC.

On this clone: The sample contains more than one DNA sequence encoding this CDR3. This rearrangement joins TRBV19 to TRBJ2-3; 8 nucleotides align to TRBD1. The CDR3 runs 13 residues. Germline CDR1 and CDR2: LNHDA and SQIVND (reference sequence). Losses at the gene ends were 6 bases for V and 1 base for J; bases not matched to a gene: 0. In DNA, the CDR3 is TGTGCCAGTAGGGACAGGGGCACAGATACGCAGTATTTT. It encodes CASRDRGTDTQYF.

The V and J genes are TRBV4-1 and TRBJ2-7; D is unclear. The length of the CDR3 is 14 residues. The germline V gene encodes CDR1 MGHRA and CDR2 YSYEKL. V was pared by 0 bases and J by 6 bases, with 12 bases between. The CDR3 DNA sequence: TGCGCCAGCAGCCAAGAACCCGGAGTTCTCGAGCAGTACTTC. Translation: CASSQEPGVLEQYF.

The chain combines TRBV6-1 with TRBJ1-2; possibly TRBD1 for D (6 bases). This CDR3 is 14 amino acids long. V was pared by 3 bases and J by 3 bases, with 11 bases between. Germline CDR1 is MNHNS and CDR2 is SASEGT. This CDR3 is CASSENREHYGYTF. Here the CDR3 DNA reads TGTGCCAGCAGTGAGAACAGGGAGCACTATGGCTACACCTTC.

The V and J genes are TRBV4-3 and TRBJ1-2; D is uncertain. V was pared by 5 bases and J by 8 bases, with 12 bases between. Germline V gene data show CDR1 as LGHNA and CDR2 as YSLEER. The CDR3 totals 12 residues. The DNA of the CDR3 is TGCGCCAGCAGCGCCGATTCTAGGGGCTACACCTTC. Amino acid sequence: CASSADSRGYTF.